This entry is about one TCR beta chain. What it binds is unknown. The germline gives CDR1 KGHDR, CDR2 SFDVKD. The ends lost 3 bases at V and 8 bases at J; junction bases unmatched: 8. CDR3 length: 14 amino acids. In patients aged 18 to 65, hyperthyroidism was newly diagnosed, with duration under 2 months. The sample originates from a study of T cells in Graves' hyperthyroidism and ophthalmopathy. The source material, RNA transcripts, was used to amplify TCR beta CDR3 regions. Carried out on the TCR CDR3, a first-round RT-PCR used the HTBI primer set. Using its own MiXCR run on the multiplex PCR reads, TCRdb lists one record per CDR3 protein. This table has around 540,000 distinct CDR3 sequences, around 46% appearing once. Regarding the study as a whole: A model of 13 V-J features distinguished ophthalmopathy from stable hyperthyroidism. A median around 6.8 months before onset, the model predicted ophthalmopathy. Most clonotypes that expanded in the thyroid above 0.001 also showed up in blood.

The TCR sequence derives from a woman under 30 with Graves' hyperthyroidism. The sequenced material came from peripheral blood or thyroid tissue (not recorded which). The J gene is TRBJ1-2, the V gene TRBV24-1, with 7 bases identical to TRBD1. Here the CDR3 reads CATSDTAIQGGYTF. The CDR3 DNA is TGTGCCACCAGTGATACAGCAATACAGGGGGGCTACACCTTC.